Following are 28 T cell receptor beta chains from one sample sequenced in a study of blood T cells in healthy people across ages. A second PCR, run for about 6 to 11 cycles, used a sample-barcoded 5' primer plus a J-beta primer mix. A single record per CDR3 protein comes from TCRdb applying MiXCR to the 5' RACE reads. Counted here are 1,500,000 or so distinct CDR3 sequences, approximately 63% occurring once; the ten biggest clones make up 6.7%. The sequenced sample was blood. These TCRs come from a man between 18 and 35 years old in good health.

The V gene is TRBV5-1, the J gene TRBJ2-3; TRBD1 matches 11 bases. The junction had 2 bases not matched to a gene; V was cut back by 4 bases and J by 1 base. Germline V gene lookup returns CDR1 SGHRS and CDR2 YFSETQ. The CDR3 is 15 amino acids. CDR3 in amino acids: CASSRTGGRTDTQYF. The DNA of the CDR3 is TGCGCCAGCAGCCGGACAGGGGGCCGCACAGATACGCAGTATTTT.

V and J are TRBV11-2 and TRBJ2-3, with TRBD1 matching 11 bases. The CDR3 extends over 17 amino acids. Germline CDR1 is SGHAT and CDR2 is FQNNGV. Unmatched junction bases numbered 7, after V lost 1 base and J lost 4 bases. The CDR3 DNA follows: TGTGCCAGCAGCTTAGGCTGGACAGGGGGCTCTGCAGATACGCAGTATTTT. It codes for CASSLGWTGGSADTQYF.

The genes are TRBV10-3 and TRBJ2-1; 10 bases match TRBD2. Germline V gene data show CDR1 as ENHRY and CDR2 as SYGVKD. This CDR3 contains 14 residues. J was trimmed by 4 bases and V by 7 bases; bases with no gene match: 4. CDR3 amino acids: CAITRTSGYNEQFF. The DNA of the CDR3 is TGTGCCATCACCAGGACTAGCGGATACAATGAGCAGTTCTTC.

The chain combines TRBV6-5 with TRBJ2-3, with D unclear. This CDR3 has 14 residues. Trimming took 5 bases from V and 5 from J, leaving 14 bases between them. Germline V gives CDR1 MNHEY, CDR2 SVGAGI. CDR3 nucleotides: TGTGCCAGCAGTCCACGGGTTTATGGAGATACGCAGTATTTT. Encoded protein: CASSPRVYGDTQYF.

The chain is built from TRBV29-1 and TRBJ1-1; no clear D gene. CDR3 length: 13 amino acids. CDR1 and CDR2 (germline): SQVTM, ANQGSEA. V was trimmed by 6 bases and J by 2 bases, leaving 13 bases between them. The CDR3 loop is CSVGRPPNTEAFF. In DNA, the CDR3 is TGCAGCGTCGGCCGACCGCCTAACACTGAAGCTTTCTTT.

The chain uses TRBV6-2 or TRBV6-3 and TRBJ2-2; 8 nucleotides align to TRBD2. This CDR3 contains 19 residues. The germline CDR1 and CDR2 sequences are MNHEY and SVGEGT. V was clipped by 4 bases and J by 4 bases; unmatched bases: 17. As DNA, the CDR3 is TGTGCCAGCAGTTCCCCTTGGACTAGCTTACTAGGTGGCACCGGGGAGCTGTTTTTT. This sequence encodes CASSSPWTSLLGGTGELFF.

This chain links TRBV6-5 with TRBJ2-7; D uncertain. The CDR3 has 11 amino acids. CDR1 and CDR2 from the germline V gene are MNHEY and SVGAGI. V was cut by 2 bases and J by 4 bases, with 3 bases left in between. DNA for the CDR3: TGTGCCAGCAGTTACAAGTACGAGCAGTACTTC. This codes for CASSYKYEQYF.

This clonotype appeared a few times. The gene calls are TRBV2 and TRBJ2-5, with D possibly matching TRBD2 (5 bases). Germline CDR1 SNHLY, CDR2 FYNNEI. The CDR3 totals 14 residues. V lost 0 bases to trimming and J lost 5 bases, with 10 bases between them. In nucleotides, the CDR3 is TGTGCCAGCAGTGAAGCCTTTCCGGGGGAGACCCAGTACTTC. It codes for CASSEAFPGETQYF.

The CDR3 nucleotides read TGCAGTGCTTCTAAAAGGACAGGGTACGAGCAGTACTTC. This translates into CSASKRTGYEQYF. The genes are TRBV20-1 and TRBJ2-5, with 8 bases that match TRBD1. The end of the DNA aligns better with TRBJ2-7, so the J call may be wrong. CDR1 and CDR2 (germline): DFQATT, SNEGSKA (reference sequence). The CDR3 totals 13 residues.

This clonotype was recorded a few times. The chain links TRBV15 to TRBJ2-1, with D hard to call. The CDR3 consists of 13 residues. Trimming pared 1 base from V and 6 bases from J, leaving 7 bases between. Per germline, CDR1 LNHNV and CDR2 YYDKDF (reference sequence). In DNA form, the CDR3 reads TGTGCCACCAGCAGAGTTACAACCAATGAGCAGTTCTTC. The encoded protein is CATSRVTTNEQFF. The whole variable domain, remainder taken from reference TRBV15 and TRBJ2-1, is DAMVIQNPRYQVTQFGKPVTLSCSQTLNHNVMYWYQQKSSQAPKLLFHYYDKDFNNEADTPDNFQSRRPNTSFCFLDIRSPGLGDTAMYLCATSRVTTNEQFFGPGTRLTVL.

This clonotype was seen a handful of times. The chain links TRBV4-3 to TRBJ2-7; possible D gene TRBD1, 6 bases. Trimming shortened V by 4 bases and J by 1 base, and 17 bases separated the two germline ends. Germline V gene data show CDR1 as LGHNA and CDR2 as YSLEER. The CDR3 consists of 16 residues. Here the CDR3 reads CASSPPGEGGSYEQYF. The CDR3 DNA follows: TGCGCCAGCAGCCCCCCCGGGGAAGGGGGATCCTACGAGCAGTACTTC.

This chain links TRBV20-1 with TRBJ2-4; 7 nucleotides match TRBD1. Unmatched junction bases numbered 9, after V lost 0 bases and J lost 7 bases. Germline lookup yields CDR1 DFQATT and CDR2 SNEGSKA (reference sequence). CDR3 length: 15 amino acids. CDR3 in DNA: TGCAGTGCTAGAGAGGGCCAGGGGGTTCGGAACATTCAGTACTTC. Protein: CSAREGQGVRNIQYF.

This clonotype was seen a few times. This chain joins TRBV25-1 and TRBJ2-1; tentatively, D is TRBD1 or TRBD2 (5 bases each). Trimming stripped 2 bases from V and 4 bases from J, with 21 bases between. Germline V gene data show CDR1 as MGHDK and CDR2 as SYGVNS. This CDR3 region has 18 residues. The CDR3 DNA follows: TGTGCCAGCAGTGAAGGGAGCAGGGCAAGTCTACTATACAATGAGCAGTTCTTC. Translating it yields CASSEGSRASLLYNEQFF.

The chain uses TRBV6-1 and TRBJ2-7; D ambiguous. The CDR3 runs to 13 residues. V lost 7 bases and J lost 2, with 12 bases in between. Germline V CDR1 and CDR2: MNHNS, SASEGT. Here the CDR3 DNA reads TGTGCCAGCACACACCCCCTTACCTACGAGCAGTACTTC. Amino acid sequence: CASTHPLTYEQYF.

This rearrangement joins TRBV3-1 to TRBJ1-2, with a possible D match to TRBD1 (5 bases). V lost 2 bases and J 4 bases, leaving 17 bases between the germline ends. CDR1 and CDR2 (germline): LGHDT, YNNKEL (reference sequence). This CDR3 comprises 16 residues. DNA for the CDR3: TGTGCCAGCAGCCAAACCCGGGACTTACACATCTATGGCTACACCTTC. Protein sequence: CASSQTRDLHIYGYTF.

Notes on this clonotype: The junction shows a germline mismatch at one end, possibly a read error. CDR3 sequence: CASSQVLSYEQYF. Written as DNA, the CDR3 is TGTGCCAGCAGCCAAGTCCTTTCCTACGAGCAGTACTTC. The rearrangement links TRBV4-1 to TRBJ2-7; D gene uncertain. The germline V gene has CDR1 MGHRA and CDR2 YSYEKL. CDR3 size: 13 residues.

This clonotype turned up a few times. The chain is built from TRBV2 and TRBJ2-3; D is possibly TRBD2 (5 bases). The ends were cut back, 10 bases at V and 4 bases at J, with 24 bases in the middle. Germline CDR1 is SNHLY and CDR2 is FYNNEI. CDR3 length equals 16 residues. The CDR3 reads CATETSPRVGSDTQYF. The CDR3 DNA follows: TGTGCCACAGAGACCTCACCGAGGGTTGGTTCAGATACGCAGTATTTT.

The chain uses TRBV20-1 and TRBJ2-4, with D possibly being TRBD2 (5 bases). CDR3 length: 15 residues. Germline V CDR1 and CDR2: DFQATT, SNEGSKA (reference sequence). Trimming removed 6 bases at V and 0 bases at J, with 15 bases between. For the CDR3, the DNA is TGCAGTGCCACCGCTGCCGGGAAAGCCAAAAACATTCAGTACTTC. Protein product: CSATAAGKAKNIQYF.

The V gene is TRBV27, the J gene TRBJ2-3; TRBD1 might be the D (6 bases). This CDR3 spans 15 amino acids. V lost 3 bases, J lost 0 bases, and 10 bases lay in between. The germline V gene has CDR1 MNHEY and CDR2 SMNVEV (reference sequence). CDR3 sequence: CASSFIGQSTDTQYF. For the CDR3, the DNA is TGTGCCAGCAGTTTTATCGGACAGAGCACAGATACGCAGTATTTT.

The J gene is TRBJ2-1, the V gene TRBV2; 10 bases fit TRBD2. The ends lost 2 bases at V and 8 bases at J; junction bases unmatched: 6. This CDR3 is built from 15 residues. From germline, CDR1 is SNHLY and CDR2 FYNNEI. DNA for the CDR3: TGTGCCAGCAGTGAACCTAGCGGGAGTAGCTATGAGCAGTTCTTC. This codes for CASSEPSGSSYEQFF.

This clonotype was counted at least ten times. This chain uses TRBV4-1 with TRBJ2-7, with a tentative D call TRBD1 (7 bases). V lost 4 bases and J lost 3, with 19 bases in between. The germline V gene encodes CDR1 MGHRA and CDR2 YSYEKL. CDR3 length: 16 amino acids. The CDR3 here is CASSLRGTATFYEQYF. The CDR3 bases are TGCGCCAGCAGCCTCCGCGGGACAGCTACCTTCTACGAGCAGTACTTC.

This clonotype was picked up a small number of times. The chain combines TRBV25-1 with TRBJ2-7; tentatively, D is TRBD1 (5 bases). V was cut by 2 bases and J by 4 bases, with 15 bases left in between. Germline CDR1 MGHDK, CDR2 SYGVNS. This CDR3 region has 15 residues. The CDR3, as DNA: TGTGCCAGCAGTGAAGTAAAGGGCAGGGCATACGAGCAGTACTTC. This encodes CASSEVKGRAYEQYF.

V and J are TRBV7-2 and TRBJ2-5; 8 bases agree with TRBD2. This CDR3 has 14 residues. The germline V gene has CDR1 SGHTA and CDR2 FQGNSA. V dropped 5 bases and J dropped 1; count of bases not matched to a gene: 3. The CDR3 here is CASSRLASQETQYF. The CDR3 DNA reads as TGTGCCAGCAGCAGACTAGCGTCCCAAGAGACCCAGTACTTC.

This chain joins TRBV20-1 and TRBJ1-5; the D is unclear. The germline V gene encodes CDR1 DFQATT and CDR2 SNEGSKA (reference sequence). V was pared by 5 bases and J by 6 bases, with 14 bases between. The CDR3 runs to 13 residues. The CDR3 DNA follows: TGCAGTGCTCGGAAAGGTGGGAGTCAGCCCCAGCATTTT. Translated: CSARKGGSQPQHF.

The rearrangement joins TRBV6-5 to TRBJ1-4; D call uncertain. Germline V gene sequence: CDR1 MNHEY, CDR2 SVGAGI. This CDR3 contains 15 residues. V lost 0 bases and J lost 2, with 7 bases in between. The CDR3 nucleotides read TGTGCCAGCAGTTACTCCGGGAAGACTAATGAAAAACTGTTTTTT. Translation: CASSYSGKTNEKLFF.

This clonotype was found many times. At one boundary the junction diverges from the germline segment, which might be a read error. The chain employs TRBV12-3 or TRBV12-4 and TRBJ2-3, with 7 bases aligning to TRBD1. This CDR3 contains 14 residues. The CDR3 region is CASSLTGSTDTQYF. DNA of the CDR3: TGCGCCAGCAGCTTGACAGGGAGCACAGATACGCAGTATTTT.

The chain carries TRBV2 and TRBJ2-1; 9 nucleotides align to TRBD2. Looked up from germline, CDR1 is SNHLY and CDR2 is FYNNEI. This CDR3 spans 15 amino acids. V lost 8 bases, J lost 8 bases, and 13 bases stayed unmatched. CDR3: CASGEDDSGSHEQFF. CDR3 DNA sequence: TGTGCCAGCGGGGAGGATGATAGCGGGAGTCATGAGCAGTTCTTC.

V usage is TRBV20-1 and J usage is TRBJ2-1; TRBD2 might be the D (5 bases). V was shortened by 3 bases and J by 4 bases, with 19 bases between the two germline ends. The CDR3 length is 16 residues. The germline V gene encodes CDR1 DFQATT and CDR2 SNEGSKA (reference sequence). CDR3 protein: CSARKTEADSYNEQFF. Written as DNA, the CDR3 is TGCAGTGCTAGGAAAACGGAGGCCGATTCATACAATGAGCAGTTCTTC.